This T cell receptor beta chain was found in a study of blood T cell repertoires in COVID-19. Produced via immunoSEQ multiplex PCR; TCRdb's table is partial and in-frame only. The data show over 150,000 clones, with about 72% seen just once and 17% held by the top ten. This CDR3 comprises 15 residues. From germline, CDR1 is SGHAT and CDR2 FQDESV (reference sequence). V lost 3 bases and J lost 6; bases outside the gene matches: 11. V and J are TRBV11-1 and TRBJ2-7, with TRBD1 identical over 7 bases. This receptor was identified in a woman in her fifties or sixties who had recovered from COVID-19. The sequencing sample was made of PBMCs or T cells enriched from blood (not recorded which). CDR3 nucleotide sequence: TGTGCCAGCAGCTTTAATCCCTGGGACAGCCGCGAGCAGTACTTC. Translation gives CASSFNPWDSREQYF.